The 5 T cell receptor beta chains below were found in one sample sequenced in a study of blood T cell repertoires in COVID-19. Clones were read by immunoSEQ multiplex PCR, and TCRdb kept only the in-frame ones, dropping some. The sample includes approximately 350,000 clones, roughly 90% of them seen just once. Sequenced: PBMCs or T cells enriched from blood (not recorded which). The origin of the receptors is a woman between 25 and 40 years old who had recovered from COVID-19.

This sequence joins TRBV29-1 and TRBJ1-4, with a tentative D call TRBD1 (5 bases). The CDR3 contains 14 residues. V was shortened by 2 bases and J by 4 bases, with 11 bases between the two germline ends. CDR1 is SQVTM, CDR2 ANQGSEA, per germline. The CDR3 DNA sequence: TGCAGCGTTGAATCGACAGAGAGTAATGAAAAACTGTTTTTT. The encoded protein is CSVESTESNEKLFF.

The chain couples TRBV2 to TRBJ1-1; TRBD1 might be the D (6 bases). Per the germline V gene, CDR1 is SNHLY and CDR2 is FYNNEI. The CDR3 loop spans 14 amino acids. The V end was cut by 6 bases, the J end by 1 base, with 12 bases between. In DNA form, the CDR3 reads TGTGCCAGCAGACCCGGGACATCGAACACTGAAGCTTTCTTT. Its translation: CASRPGTSNTEAFF.

The rearrangement joins TRBV5-1 to TRBJ2-3, with D maybe TRBD1 (5 bases). CDR1 and CDR2 (germline): SGHRS, YFSETQ. The CDR3 loop spans 14 amino acids. V lost 4 bases and J 6 bases, leaving 15 bases between the germline ends. The CDR3 region has the DNA TGCGCCAGCAGCCAGCCGGGTTCAGGGGATACGCAGTATTTT. Protein sequence: CASSQPGSGDTQYF.

This rearrangement joins TRBV27 to TRBJ1-6; 7 bases fit TRBD1. V shed 6 bases, J shed 6 bases, and the junction held 8 bases outside the gene matches. CDR1 MNHEY and CDR2 SMNVEV come from the germline V gene (reference sequence). The CDR3 runs to 15 residues. CDR3 sequence: CASRYRDSTNSPLHF. CDR3 bases: TGTGCCAGCAGATACCGGGACAGCACTAATTCACCCCTCCACTTT.

The genes are TRBV4-2 and TRBJ2-5; maybe TRBD2 (6 bases). CDR3 length equals 15 residues. Deletions cut 2 bases from V and 1 base from J, with 11 bases between. CDR1 is LGHNA and CDR2 is YNFKEQ in the germline V gene. For the CDR3, the DNA is TGTGCCAGCAGCCAAAGGGACTCTCCCCAAGAGACCCAGTACTTC. It is translated as CASSQRDSPQETQYF.